Shown below are 5 T cell receptor beta chains from a single sample sequenced in a study of blood T cells in healthy people across ages. A sample-barcoded 5' primer and a J-beta primer mix were used in a second PCR of roughly 7 to 11 cycles. TCRdb reprocessed the 5' RACE reads via MiXCR and lists one record per CDR3 protein. The sample comprises about 1.7 million distinct CDR3 sequences, approximately 30% of which are singletons, and roughly 8% rests with the top ten. Sample: blood. These receptors came from a woman in her thirties in good health.

This clonotype was seen only a few times. The chain combines TRBV12-3 or TRBV12-4 with TRBJ2-1; 10 nucleotides agree with TRBD2. CDR3 size: 15 residues. The V gene end was trimmed by 6 bases and the J gene end by 9 bases; junction bases not matched to a gene: 11. CDR3 amino acids: CASSPGSGGAVEQFF. The CDR3 DNA sequence: TGTGCCAGCAGCCCGGGGAGCGGGGGGGCGGTTGAGCAGTTCTTC.

The chain links TRBV29-1 to TRBJ2-3; 8 nucleotides line up with TRBD2. V dropped 7 bases and J dropped 5; count of bases not matched to a gene: 11. Germline V gene sequence: CDR1 SQVTM, CDR2 ANQGSEA. This CDR3 spans 14 amino acids. Here the CDR3 DNA reads TGCAGCGCACGAAGACGGGAGGGCATAGATACGCAGTATTTT. This encodes CSARRREGIDTQYF.

The table lists this clonotype with a few counts. The rearrangement uses TRBV6-5 and TRBJ1-1; 9 bases fit TRBD1. Trimming took 6 bases from V and 1 from J; bases not matched to a gene: 9. The length of the CDR3 is 16 residues. Per germline, CDR1 MNHEY and CDR2 SVGAGI. CDR3 DNA sequence: TGTGCCAGCAGCTCCAACAGGGGGCGGGAGAACACTGAAGCTTTCTTT. It codes for CASSSNRGRENTEAFF.

This clonotype occurred many times. The chain carries TRBV6-5 and TRBJ1-2, with D possibly being TRBD1 (6 bases). This CDR3 is 16 amino acids long. CDR1 and CDR2 (germline): MNHEY, SVGAGI. The ends were cut back, 6 bases at V and 3 bases at J, with 20 bases in the middle. Here the CDR3 reads CASRSIGQLTYYGYTF. The CDR3, as DNA: TGTGCCAGCAGGTCGATAGGACAGCTTACTTACTATGGCTACACCTTC.

This chain uses TRBV28 with TRBJ1-2, with D possibly TRBD1 on 5 matching bases. Trimming cost V 5 bases and J 8 bases, with 18 bases left between them. Looked up from germline, CDR1 is MDHEN and CDR2 is SYDVKM. This CDR3 is built from 14 residues. For the CDR3, the DNA is TGTGCCAGCAGTGTAGGGAAGGGGAGGGGAGGCTACACCTTC. Its protein is CASSVGKGRGGYTF.